This T cell receptor (beta chain) comes out of a study of shared clonotypes between healthy human individuals. The CDR3 has 14 residues. J gave up 5 bases and V 3 bases, and 3 bases lay outside the gene matches. Germline V gives CDR1 SGHTA, CDR2 FQGNSA. The repertoire was sequenced with immunoSEQ multiplex PCR; TCRdb's copy has only in-frame clones and lacks some. The table records fewer than 650,000 clones, about three quarters of them present only once. The chain links TRBV7-2 to TRBJ2-1; 8 bases agree with TRBD2. The specimen sequenced was PBMCs. This TCR derives from a woman aged 40 to 55 in good health. Some clones in this sample may be carry-over from other donors' samples. The chain's CDR3 is CASSLGLDNNEQFF. DNA of the CDR3: TGTGCCAGCAGCTTGGGACTAGATAACAATGAGCAGTTCTTC.